This is a list of T cell receptor beta chains from one sample in a study of OX40 agonist ivuxolimab in advanced cancers. The table came from immunoSEQ multiplex PCR; TCRdb's copy has only in-frame clones and leaves some out. The profile shows roughly 87,000 clones, 91% of them singletons. Specimen: CD4+ or CD8+ T cells sorted from blood, collected in a trial of the OX40 agonist ivuxolimab. The receptors shown here come from an adult with an advanced solid tumor such as melanoma, head and neck, liver or kidney cancer. The CDR3 runs from the conserved cysteine through the conserved F or W. Fields, in order: clone size, J gene, CDR3 length, D gene, V gene, CDR3 DNA, CDR3 protein. The D gene is left open where the match is weak. Clone sizes are given selectively: once, few, many, or a class where the clone is expanded.

abundance: NA
j_gene: TRBJ2-1
len: 13
d_gene: NA
v_gene: TRBV5-4
CDR3nt: TGTGCCAGCAGCTTGGCAAATTACAATGAGCAGTTCTTC
CDR3aa: CASSLANYNEQFF

abundance: NA
j_gene: TRBJ2-1
len: 16
d_gene: NA
v_gene: TRBV2
CDR3nt: TGTGCCAGCAGTGATCCCCAGAAACAGGGTTTAAATGAGCAGTTCTTC
CDR3aa: CASSDPQKQGLNEQFF

abundance: NA
j_gene: TRBJ2-3
len: 13
d_gene: NA
v_gene: TRBV5-5
CDR3nt: TGTGCCAGCAGCGCCGCCGGACTAAATACGCAGTATTTT
CDR3aa: CASSAAGLNTQYF

abundance: NA
j_gene: TRBJ1-5
len: 14
d_gene: NA
v_gene: TRBV28
CDR3nt: TGTGCCAGCAGTTTGGGCCTTAGCAATCAGCCCCAGCATTTT
CDR3aa: CASSLGLSNQPQHF

abundance: NA
j_gene: TRBJ1-4
len: 17
d_gene: NA
v_gene: TRBV19
CDR3nt: TGTGCCAGTAGTATAGATGGGGGTGGAGGAACTAATGAAAAACTGTTTTTT
CDR3aa: CASSIDGGGGTNEKLFF

abundance: once
j_gene: TRBJ2-7
len: 14
d_gene: NA
v_gene: TRBV7-9
CDR3nt: TGTGCCAGCAGCTTAGAGGGACGGATCTACGAGCAGTACTTC
CDR3aa: CASSLEGRIYEQYF

abundance: NA
j_gene: TRBJ2-6
len: 15
d_gene: NA
v_gene: TRBV5-4
CDR3nt: TGTGCCAGCAGCGAGGAGTCCTCTGGGGCCAACGTCCTGACTTTC
CDR3aa: CASSEESSGANVLTF

abundance: NA
j_gene: TRBJ1-5
len: 14
d_gene: NA
v_gene: TRBV6-6
CDR3nt: TGTGCCAGCAGTTCAGTCTATAGCAATCAGCCCCAGCATTTT
CDR3aa: CASSSVYSNQPQHF

abundance: few
j_gene: TRBJ1-1
len: 15
d_gene: NA
v_gene: TRBV15
CDR3nt: TGTGCCACCACCCCAGGTGGGGCTTATGGGACTGAAGCTTTCTTT
CDR3aa: CATTPGGAYGTEAFF

abundance: once
j_gene: TRBJ2-1
len: 11
d_gene: NA
v_gene: TRBV20-1
CDR3nt: TGCAGTGCTAATAGTTACAATGAGCAGTTCTTC
CDR3aa: CSANSYNEQFF

abundance: NA
j_gene: TRBJ1-6
len: 16
d_gene: NA
v_gene: TRBV6-5
CDR3nt: TGTGCCAGCAGTTACTCGAACGAAGGCTGGAATTCACCCCTCCACTTT
CDR3aa: CASSYSNEGWNSPLHF

abundance: NA
j_gene: TRBJ2-7
len: 15
d_gene: NA
v_gene: TRBV4-1
CDR3nt: TGCGCCAGCAGCCAAGAAATAAACAGGGCCCACGAGCAGTACTTC
CDR3aa: CASSQEINRAHEQYF

abundance: NA
j_gene: TRBJ2-3
len: 17
d_gene: NA
v_gene: TRBV7-9
CDR3nt: TGTGCCAGCAGCTTAGCGCATCCGGGGGCGCGCACAGATACGCAGTATTTT
CDR3aa: CASSLAHPGARTDTQYF

abundance: NA
j_gene: TRBJ1-6
len: 16
d_gene: NA
v_gene: TRBV4-2
CDR3nt: TGTGCCAGCAGCCAAGAGGGGGGCGAAATTTATTCACCCCTCCACTTT
CDR3aa: CASSQEGGEIYSPLHF

abundance: NA
j_gene: TRBJ1-3
len: 14
d_gene: NA
v_gene: TRBV2
CDR3nt: TGTGCCAGCATAAGTGGAACCTCTGGAAACACCATATATTTT
CDR3aa: CASISGTSGNTIYF

abundance: NA
j_gene: TRBJ2-4
len: 14
d_gene: NA
v_gene: TRBV28
CDR3nt: TGTGCCAGCAGTTTATCAGTAGCCAAAAACATTCAGTACTTC
CDR3aa: CASSLSVAKNIQYF

abundance: NA
j_gene: TRBJ2-5
len: 14
d_gene: NA
v_gene: TRBV6-1
CDR3nt: TGTGCCAGCAGTGAAATCGGGAGCCTAGAGACCCAGTACTTC
CDR3aa: CASSEIGSLETQYF

abundance: NA
j_gene: TRBJ2-3
len: 13
d_gene: NA
v_gene: TRBV27
CDR3nt: TGTGCCAGCAGTTTACTAGCGACAGATACGCAGTATTTT
CDR3aa: CASSLLATDTQYF

abundance: NA
j_gene: TRBJ2-1
len: 15
d_gene: NA
v_gene: TRBV5-6
CDR3nt: TGTGCCAGCAGCTTGGTTGGGGGAACCTACAATGAGCAGTTCTTC
CDR3aa: CASSLVGGTYNEQFF

abundance: once
j_gene: TRBJ2-1
len: 13
d_gene: TRBD2
v_gene: TRBV28
CDR3nt: TGTGCCAGCAGTTTGCGGGGGAATGATGAGCAGTTCTTC
CDR3aa: CASSLRGNDEQFF

abundance: once
j_gene: TRBJ2-3
len: 13
d_gene: NA
v_gene: TRBV7-8
CDR3nt: TGTGCCAGCACCTCGATGCCTACAGATACGCAGTATTTT
CDR3aa: CASTSMPTDTQYF

abundance: NA
j_gene: TRBJ1-5
len: 17
d_gene: TRBD1
v_gene: TRBV11-2
CDR3nt: TGTGCCAGCAGCCCGAATGACAGGGGGCTTCGCAATCAGCCCCAGCATTTT
CDR3aa: CASSPNDRGLRNQPQHF

abundance: NA
j_gene: TRBJ1-1
len: 12
d_gene: NA
v_gene: TRBV13
CDR3nt: TGTGCCAGCAGCTTGCGGTCCACTGAAGCTTTCTTT
CDR3aa: CASSLRSTEAFF

abundance: NA
j_gene: TRBJ1-5
len: 12
d_gene: NA
v_gene: TRBV28
CDR3nt: TGTGCCAGCAGTCCGGGGGAACAGCCCCAGCATTTT
CDR3aa: CASSPGEQPQHF

abundance: NA
j_gene: TRBJ1-1
len: 12
d_gene: TRBD1
v_gene: TRBV9
CDR3nt: TGTGCCAGCAGCGGCACAGGGGCTGAAGCTTTCTTT
CDR3aa: CASSGTGAEAFF

abundance: NA
j_gene: TRBJ1-2
len: 17
d_gene: NA
v_gene: TRBV14
CDR3nt: TGTGCCAGCAGCCGAATGCTGGGGACCGAACCTAACTATGGCTACACCTTC
CDR3aa: CASSRMLGTEPNYGYTF

abundance: NA
j_gene: TRBJ2-5
len: 16
d_gene: TRBD2
v_gene: TRBV7-8
CDR3nt: TGTGCCAGCAGCTCAGGAGGGCGGGGGGCCGGAGAGACCCAGTACTTC
CDR3aa: CASSSGGRGAGETQYF

abundance: NA
j_gene: TRBJ2-3
len: 16
d_gene: TRBD2
v_gene: TRBV9
CDR3nt: TGTGCCAGCAGCGTAGAGGCGGGGGGGCCCAGAGATACGCAGTATTTT
CDR3aa: CASSVEAGGPRDTQYF

abundance: NA
j_gene: TRBJ2-5
len: 16
d_gene: TRBD2
v_gene: TRBV11-3
CDR3nt: TGTGCCAGCAGCTCCGGGACTAGCGGGATACAAGAGACCCAGTACTTC
CDR3aa: CASSSGTSGIQETQYF

abundance: few
j_gene: TRBJ1-1
len: 13
d_gene: NA
v_gene: TRBV7-8
CDR3nt: TGTGCCAGCAGCTGGCCAGAGAACACTGAAGCTTTCTTT
CDR3aa: CASSWPENTEAFF

abundance: NA
j_gene: TRBJ2-1
len: 13
d_gene: NA
v_gene: TRBV5-8
CDR3nt: TGTGCCAGCAGCTTGGAAACTGGGGTTGAGCAGTTCTTC
CDR3aa: CASSLETGVEQFF

abundance: NA
j_gene: TRBJ2-6
len: 17
d_gene: NA
v_gene: TRBV4-3
CDR3nt: TGCGCCAGCAGCCAAGAATGGACATACTATGGGGCCAACGTCCTGACTTTC
CDR3aa: CASSQEWTYYGANVLTF

abundance: NA
j_gene: TRBJ2-1
len: 16
d_gene: TRBD2
v_gene: TRBV4-1
CDR3nt: TGCGCCAGCAGCCCGCCGGTAGCGGGGGCCTACAATGAGCAGTTCTTC
CDR3aa: CASSPPVAGAYNEQFF

abundance: NA
j_gene: TRBJ2-3
len: 12
d_gene: NA
v_gene: TRBV9
CDR3nt: TGTGCCAGCAGCGTTATCACAGATACGCAGTATTTT
CDR3aa: CASSVITDTQYF

abundance: NA
j_gene: TRBJ2-1
len: 14
d_gene: NA
v_gene: TRBV28
CDR3nt: TGTGCCAGCAGTTTGGAAGGGTTGGACAATGAGCAGTTCTTC
CDR3aa: CASSLEGLDNEQFF

abundance: NA
j_gene: TRBJ2-2
len: 17
d_gene: NA
v_gene: TRBV19
CDR3nt: TGTGCCAGTAGTATAGATATGGAGGTTCCGAGCACCGGGGAGCTGTTTTTT
CDR3aa: CASSIDMEVPSTGELFF

abundance: NA
j_gene: TRBJ1-2
len: 18
d_gene: TRBD1
v_gene: TRBV9
CDR3nt: TGTGCCAGCAGCGTAGCAGGGGCCGACAGGGGACCTAACTATGGCTACACCTTC
CDR3aa: CASSVAGADRGPNYGYTF

abundance: NA
j_gene: TRBJ2-1
len: 16
d_gene: NA
v_gene: TRBV6-5
CDR3nt: TGTGCCAGCAGTTACGGTTTAGGGGGACTCAACAATGAGCAGTTCTTC
CDR3aa: CASSYGLGGLNNEQFF

abundance: NA
j_gene: TRBJ1-2
len: 13
d_gene: NA
v_gene: TRBV10-3
CDR3nt: TGTGCCATCCCCCGAAGTCCCAGGGATGGCTACACCTTC
CDR3aa: CAIPRSPRDGYTF

abundance: NA
j_gene: TRBJ2-3
len: 10
d_gene: NA
v_gene: TRBV20-1
CDR3nt: TGCAGTGCTAGTGTAGATACGCAGTATTTT
CDR3aa: CSASVDTQYF

abundance: NA
j_gene: TRBJ1-1
len: 14
d_gene: NA
v_gene: TRBV5-4
CDR3nt: TGTGCCAGCAGCTTGTTTAGGGGGACGACTGAAGCTTTCTTT
CDR3aa: CASSLFRGTTEAFF

abundance: NA
j_gene: TRBJ2-1
len: 15
d_gene: TRBD2
v_gene: TRBV6-5
CDR3nt: TGTGCCAGCAGCTTCGCGGGAGGGTGGTACAATGAGCAGTTCTTC
CDR3aa: CASSFAGGWYNEQFF

abundance: NA
j_gene: TRBJ2-5
len: 11
d_gene: NA
v_gene: TRBV25-1
CDR3nt: TGTGCCAGCAGTCCGGGAGAGACCCAGTACTTC
CDR3aa: CASSPGETQYF

abundance: NA
j_gene: TRBJ1-5
len: 14
d_gene: NA
v_gene: TRBV30
CDR3nt: TGTGCCTGGACTCAGGAGAATAGCAATCAGCCCCAGCATTTT
CDR3aa: CAWTQENSNQPQHF

abundance: NA
j_gene: TRBJ2-3
len: 16
d_gene: NA
v_gene: TRBV5-6
CDR3nt: TGTGCCAGCAGTCATCGGGACTCCGGCGGGTGGGATACGCAGTATTTT
CDR3aa: CASSHRDSGGWDTQYF

abundance: once
j_gene: TRBJ2-3
len: 15
d_gene: NA
v_gene: TRBV19
CDR3nt: TGTGCCAGTAGTATAGAGGGGAGACGCACAGATACGCAGTATTTT
CDR3aa: CASSIEGRRTDTQYF

abundance: NA
j_gene: TRBJ1-5
len: 14
d_gene: NA
v_gene: TRBV6-5
CDR3nt: TGTGCCAGCAGCTCAGCGGCAACCAATCAGCCCCAGCATTTT
CDR3aa: CASSSAATNQPQHF

abundance: NA
j_gene: TRBJ2-2
len: 15
d_gene: NA
v_gene: TRBV27
CDR3nt: TGTGCCAGCAGTTTATCTCCCGCGAACACCGGGGAGCTGTTTTTT
CDR3aa: CASSLSPANTGELFF

abundance: NA
j_gene: TRBJ2-1
len: 15
d_gene: TRBD2
v_gene: TRBV6-1
CDR3nt: TGTGCCAGCAGTTTAGCGGGAGTTAGTCCGAATGAGCAGTTCTTC
CDR3aa: CASSLAGVSPNEQFF

abundance: NA
j_gene: TRBJ2-7
len: 13
d_gene: NA
v_gene: TRBV30
CDR3nt: TGTGCCTGGAGTCCTCCCGACAGCTACGAGCAGTACTTC
CDR3aa: CAWSPPDSYEQYF

abundance: NA
j_gene: TRBJ1-1
len: 17
d_gene: TRBD1
v_gene: TRBV28
CDR3nt: TGTGCCAGCAGTGCGACCGGGACAGGGGACTTGAACACTGAAGCTTTCTTT
CDR3aa: CASSATGTGDLNTEAFF

abundance: NA
j_gene: TRBJ2-1
len: 14
d_gene: NA
v_gene: TRBV6-5
CDR3nt: TGTGCCAGCAGTTTTGGACCCACCTACAATGAGCAGTTCTTC
CDR3aa: CASSFGPTYNEQFF

abundance: NA
j_gene: TRBJ2-1
len: 17
d_gene: NA
v_gene: TRBV28
CDR3nt: TGTGCCAGCAGTTTACGCCCGGCTGGGCTCTCCTACAATGAGCAGTTCTTC
CDR3aa: CASSLRPAGLSYNEQFF

abundance: NA
j_gene: TRBJ2-2
len: 13
d_gene: NA
v_gene: TRBV7-2
CDR3nt: TGTGCCAGCAGCTTACTTGACAGAGGGGAGCTGTTTTTT
CDR3aa: CASSLLDRGELFF

abundance: NA
j_gene: TRBJ2-2
len: 12
d_gene: NA
v_gene: TRBV7-8
CDR3nt: TGTGCCAGCAGCAGTTACACCGGGGAGCTGTTTTTT
CDR3aa: CASSSYTGELFF

abundance: NA
j_gene: TRBJ1-3
len: 14
d_gene: NA
v_gene: TRBV28
CDR3nt: TGTGCCAGCAGTTCCGGCTTCTCTGGAAACACCATATATTTT
CDR3aa: CASSSGFSGNTIYF

abundance: NA
j_gene: TRBJ2-2
len: 15
d_gene: NA
v_gene: TRBV7-9
CDR3nt: TGTGCCAGCAGCTTTTGGGCTGAGAACACCGGGGAGCTGTTTTTT
CDR3aa: CASSFWAENTGELFF